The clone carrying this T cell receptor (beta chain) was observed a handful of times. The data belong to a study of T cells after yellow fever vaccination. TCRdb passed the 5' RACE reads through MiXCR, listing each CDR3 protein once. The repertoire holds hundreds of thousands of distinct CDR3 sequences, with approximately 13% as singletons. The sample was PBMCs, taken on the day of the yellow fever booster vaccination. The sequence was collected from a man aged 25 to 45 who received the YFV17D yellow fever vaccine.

CDR3 region: CASSLGSVNTEAFF. The CDR3 region has the DNA TGTGCCAGCAGCCTTGGGTCGGTGAACACTGAAGCTTTCTTT. J is TRBJ1-1 and V is TRBV7-8, with unresolved D. This CDR3 has 14 amino acids. Trimming took 5 bases from V and 0 from J, leaving 10 bases between them. The germline CDR1 and CDR2 sequences are SGHVS and FQNEAQ.